This passage covers 25 T cell receptor delta chains from one sample sequenced in a study of gamma-delta chains in newborns, infants, children. TCRdb re-called clones from the reads via CATT. Of some 10,000 delta-chain clones listed, approximately 8.3% are singletons. The sample comprised blood. These receptors were obtained from a child who was a newborn, infant or young child, either healthy, febrile or measles-vaccinated (not recorded which).

The rearrangement joins TRDV2 to TRDJ2; 12 bases are shared with TRDD3. This CDR3 contains 15 residues. The germline V gene encodes CDR1 GEAIGNYY and CDR2 EKD. J was trimmed by 4 bases and V by 5 bases; bases with no gene match: 4. The CDR3 sequence is CACALLGDTTAQLFF. The CDR3 nucleotides read TGTGCCTGTGCCCTACTGGGGGATACGACAGCACAACTCTTCTTT.

The table lists this clone with a few counts. The chain links TRDV2 to TRDJ3; 12 bases line up with TRDD3. V lost 0 bases, J lost 0 bases, and 5 bases stayed unmatched. The CDR3 loop spans 20 amino acids. CDR1 and CDR2 (germline): GEAIGNYY, EKD. CDR3 in amino acids: CACDTVKLGDTSWDTRQMFF. The CDR3 coding sequence is TGTGCCTGTGACACCGTAAAACTGGGGGATACCTCCTGGGACACCCGACAGATGTTTTTC.

The chain is built from TRDV2 and TRDJ1; 10 nucleotides align to TRDD3. V was clipped by 3 bases and J by 0 bases; unmatched bases: 6. Germline V lookup: CDR1 GEAIGNYY, CDR2 EKD. The CDR3 runs to 16 residues. The chain's CDR3 is CACDLMGGYDTDKLIF. CDR3 in DNA: TGTGCCTGTGACCTAATGGGGGGATACGACACCGATAAACTCATCTTT.

This clone was counted only a few times. This likely reflects a read error, since a far larger clone is one base away. The V call is TRDV2, the J call TRDJ1, with 12 bases fitting TRDD3. Germline V CDR1 and CDR2: GEAIGNYY, EKD. The CDR3 totals 17 residues. The CDR3 DNA reads as TGTGCCTGTGACGCCCTGCTGGGGGATACGCGTTACGATAAACTCACCTTT. It is translated as CACDALLGDTRYDKLTF.

This clone is medium-sized in the sample. This specimen includes other DNA sequences encoding the same CDR3. The rearrangement uses TRDV2 and TRDJ3, with 11 bases lining up with TRDD3. This CDR3 has 18 amino acids. Germline assignment: CDR1 GEAIGNYY and CDR2 EKD. V lost 1 base to trimming and J lost 1 base; unmatched junction nucleotides: 2. CDR3 loop: CACDTGGYASWDTRQMFF. The CDR3 coding sequence is TGTGCCTGTGACACTGGGGGATACGCTTCCTGGGACACCCGACAGATGTTTTTC.

The J gene is TRDJ1, the V gene TRDV1, with 8 bases fitting TRDD3. This CDR3 spans 19 amino acids. Per the germline V gene, CDR1 is TSWWSYY and CDR2 is QGS. V lost 3 bases and J lost 0; bases outside the gene matches: 15. The CDR3 DNA follows: TGTGCTCTTGGGGAGCCTACCGTACTGGGGGCGGAGTACACCGATAAACTCATCTTT. Its translation is CALGEPTVLGAEYTDKLIF.

As for this clone: Since a far larger clone is one base different, this is likely a read error. This sample also contains other DNA sequences that code for the same CDR3. The CDR3 coding sequence is TGTGCCTGTGACCCTGTACTGGGGGACACGCGACGGAACACCGATAAACTCATCTTT. It specifies CACDPVLGDTRRNTDKLIF. This sequence joins TRDV2 and TRDJ1; TRDD3 agrees at 9 bases. This CDR3 spans 19 amino acids. CDR1 is GEAIGNYY and CDR2 is EKD in the germline V gene. J was trimmed by 0 bases and V by 3 bases; bases with no gene match: 16.

The CDR3 loop reads CACDTVLGDTRASWDTRQMFF. The CDR3 nucleotides read TGTGCCTGTGACACCGTACTGGGGGATACGCGCGCTTCCTGGGACACCCGACAGATGTTTTTC. J is TRDJ3 and V is TRDV2, with TRDD3 matching over 13 bases. V lost 0 bases and J lost 1; bases outside the gene matches: 8. CDR3 size: 21 residues. The V gene's germline CDR1 is GEAIGNYY and CDR2 EKD.

On this clone: The junction departs from germline at one end; a sequencing error may be responsible. The CDR3 region has the DNA TGTGCCTGTGACGCTATACTGGGGGATACGAGCTCCCGGGACACCCGACAGATGTTTTTC. Protein product: CACDAILGDTSSRDTRQMFF. V usage is TRDV2 and J usage is TRDJ3, with 13 positions matching TRDD3. The V gene's germline CDR1 is GEAIGNYY and CDR2 EKD. This CDR3 spans 20 amino acids.

The chain carries TRDV2 and TRDJ1; D is undetermined. V shed 0 bases and J shed 5 bases, with 15 bases lying between them. Germline V gene data show CDR1 as GEAIGNYY and CDR2 as EKD. The CDR3 has 15 amino acids. The CDR3 region has the DNA TGTGCCTGTGACACCGCATCTCCCTCTCGAGATAAACTCATCTTT. Protein product: CACDTASPSRDKLIF.

The chain has TRDV1 and TRDJ1; TRDD3 agrees at 9 bases. The CDR3 loop spans 19 amino acids. V dropped 2 bases and J dropped 0; count of bases not matched to a gene: 13. The germline CDR1 and CDR2 sequences are TSWWSYY and QGS. The CDR3 reads CALGEGVQLGDLYTDKLIF. The CDR3 region has the DNA TGTGCTCTTGGGGAAGGGGTCCAGCTGGGGGATCTGTACACCGATAAACTCATCTTT.

The V gene is TRDV2, the J gene TRDJ1; 7 bases map to TRDD3. CDR3 length: 15 amino acids. The V gene end was trimmed by 1 base and the J gene end by 0 bases; junction bases not matched to a gene: 4. Germline CDR1 is GEAIGNYY and CDR2 is EKD. CDR3 in amino acids: CACDTLGAHTDKLIF. CDR3 coding DNA: TGTGCCTGTGACACTCTGGGGGCCCACACCGATAAACTCATCTTT.

There are a few counts of this clone. The gene calls are TRDV2 and TRDJ1, with TRDD3 as a possible D gene (5 bases). V was shortened by 5 bases and J by 4 bases, with 19 bases between the two germline ends. This CDR3 has 15 residues. The germline CDR1 and CDR2 sequences are GEAIGNYY and EKD. The DNA of the CDR3 is TGTGCCTGTGGTGCCCGCGGCAGGGGGGGCGATAAACTCATCTTT. This gives the protein CACGARGRGGDKLIF.

This clone is medium-sized. This sample includes further DNA sequences coding for the same CDR3. The rearrangement links TRDV2 to TRDJ1, with 12 bases lining up with TRDD3. The CDR3 covers 19 residues. CDR1 is GEAIGNYY and CDR2 is EKD in the germline V gene. Losses at the gene ends were 0 bases for V and 1 base for J; bases not matched to a gene: 11. The CDR3 DNA reads TGTGCCTGTGACACCCTCCTCGGTACTGGGGGATACACCACCGATAAACTCATCTTT. It translates to CACDTLLGTGGYTTDKLIF.

This clone was detected a few times. The rearrangement links TRDV2 to TRDJ1; D is possibly TRDD3 (5 bases). The V gene's germline CDR1 is GEAIGNYY and CDR2 EKD. Trimming took off 3 bases at V and 0 bases at J, with 28 bases between the two ends. This CDR3 contains 20 residues. CDR3 coding DNA: TGTGCCTGTGACCGTATCGGATTGGGGAATCCCTCGACCTACACCGATAAACTCATCTTT. This sequence encodes CACDRIGLGNPSTYTDKLIF.

This clone is medium-sized within its sample. The genes are TRDV2 and TRDJ3; no clear D gene. The CDR3 is 21 amino acids. The ends were cut back, 1 base at V and 0 bases at J, with 21 bases in the middle. Per the germline V gene, CDR1 is GEAIGNYY and CDR2 is EKD. The CDR3 loop is CACDTPGLGPESSWDTRQMFF. The DNA for the CDR3 is TGTGCCTGTGACACACCGGGGTTGGGTCCCGAAAGCTCCTGGGACACCCGACAGATGTTTTTC.

This clone was seen only a few times. This sequence joins TRDV2 and TRDJ1, with 9 positions matching TRDD3. The CDR3 runs 17 residues. Germline lookup yields CDR1 GEAIGNYY and CDR2 EKD. The J segment lost 0 bases and the V segment lost 0 bases, leaving 7 bases of the junction unmatched. The CDR3 region has the DNA TGTGCCTGTGACACCCTGGGGGATCGTACGTACACCGATAAACTCATCTTT. Protein sequence: CACDTLGDRTYTDKLIF.

This rearrangement joins TRDV2 to TRDJ3, with 7 bases lining up with TRDD3. This CDR3 has 19 residues. CDR1 is GEAIGNYY and CDR2 is EKD in the germline V gene. V lost 3 bases and J lost 0; bases outside the gene matches: 10. The CDR3, as DNA: TGTGCCTGTGACTCGACTGGGGACCCAAGCTCCTGGGACACCCGACAGATGTTTTTC. As protein: CACDSTGDPSSWDTRQMFF.

Concerning this clone: A read error may explain this, as a much larger clone is one base away. The chain joins TRDV2 to TRDJ1; TRDD3 matches 9 bases. The CDR3 spans 16 residues. Germline lookup yields CDR1 GEAIGNYY and CDR2 EKD. V lost 3 bases and J lost 0; bases outside the gene matches: 7. The CDR3: CACDRLGETYTDKLIF. The CDR3 DNA follows: TGTGCCTGTGACCGACTGGGGGAGACGTACACCGATAAACTCATCTTT.

To note about this clone: The TCRdb record carries a much larger clone's protein, which differs from this DNA's translation at residue 8; a read error is the likely cause, and the protein listed here is the DNA translation. The genes are TRDV2 and TRDJ1; TRDD3 agrees at 7 bases. Germline CDR1 reads GEAIGNYY; CDR2 reads EKD. J was trimmed by 0 bases and V by 3 bases; bases with no gene match: 18. The CDR3 consists of 19 residues. The CDR3 DNA reads as TGTGCCTGTGACCCTGTACTGGAGGATACGCGACGGAACACCGATAAACTCATCTTT. This sequence encodes CACDPVLEDTRRNTDKLIF.

This clone has a handful of counts. J is TRDJ3 and V is TRDV2; TRDD3 agrees at 10 bases. V was pared by 3 bases and J by 0 bases, with 7 bases of the junction left unmatched. This CDR3 has 19 residues. The germline gives CDR1 GEAIGNYY, CDR2 EKD. The CDR3, as DNA: TGTGCCTGTGACGCGGTCAGGGGGATACGCTCCTGGGACACCCGACAGATGTTTTTC. This encodes CACDAVRGIRSWDTRQMFF.

This chain connects TRDV3 to TRDJ1; 12 positions match TRDD3. Germline V gene data show CDR1 as TVYSNPD and CDR2 as GDNSRS (reference sequence). The CDR3 spans 16 residues. V dropped 2 bases and J dropped 0; count of bases not matched to a gene: 7. The CDR3 DNA sequence: TGTGCCTTTCCGCTGGGGGATACGCCTTACACCGATAAACTCATCTTT. This gives the protein CAFPLGDTPYTDKLIF.

There are a few counts of this clone. Other DNA sequences in this sample translate to the same CDR3. The J gene is TRDJ3, the V gene TRDV2; 10 bases align to TRDD3. Germline assignment: CDR1 GEAIGNYY and CDR2 EKD. After removal of 0 bases from V and 0 bases from J, the junction contained 4 bases not matched to a gene. The CDR3 contains 19 residues. CDR3 amino acids: CACDTVLGDTSWDTRQMFF. DNA for the CDR3: TGTGCCTGTGACACCGTTTTGGGGGATACCTCCTGGGACACCCGACAGATGTTTTTC.

This clone qualifies as medium-sized. This may be a read error: a much more frequent sequence differs by one nucleotide. This sample includes further DNA sequences coding for the same CDR3. CDR3 in amino acids: CACDTVLGDTWDTRQMFF. CDR3 DNA sequence: TGTGCCTGTGACACCGTACTGGGGGATACGTGGGACACCCGACAGATGTTTTTC. The chain couples TRDV2 to TRDJ3, with 13 positions matching TRDD3. The junction had 2 bases not matched to a gene; V was cut back by 0 bases and J by 4 bases. This CDR3 is built from 18 residues. Looked up from germline, CDR1 is GEAIGNYY and CDR2 is EKD.

The rearrangement links TRDV2 to TRDJ1, with TRDD3 matching 10 bases. Germline-derived CDR1 and CDR2 are GEAIGNYY and EKD. V dropped 2 bases and J dropped 3; count of bases not matched to a gene: 5. The CDR3 covers 15 residues. This CDR3 reads CACDSLGGYSDKLIF. CDR3 nucleotides: TGTGCCTGTGACAGTCTTGGGGGATACTCCGATAAACTCATCTTT.